Below are 19 T cell receptor beta chains sequenced from a single sample in a study of read filtering for tumor transcriptome and immune sequencing. This library used about 360 ng RNA and molecular barcoded adaptors spanning alpha/delta and beta/gamma chains. From the reads, TCRdb called clonotypes with MiXCR, one entry per CDR3 protein. In the table there are tens of thousands of distinct CDR3 sequences, about a fifth of which are singletons. The specimen sequenced was a population of CD138-negative cells sorted from bone marrow. The origin of the receptors is a donor aged 40 or over with multiple myeloma.

The table lists this clonotype with many counts. This chain joins TRBV27 and TRBJ2-7; 9 nucleotides align to TRBD1. Germline trimming cut 8 bases from V and 2 bases from J; bases unmatched to any gene: 10. Germline assignment: CDR1 MNHEY and CDR2 SMNVEV (reference sequence). The CDR3 has 15 residues. The CDR3 here is CASANPGTGTYEQYF. CDR3 sequence (DNA): TGTGCCAGCGCGAACCCCGGGACAGGGACCTACGAGCAGTACTTC.

Concerning this clonotype: Germline and junction disagree at one end, which may indicate a read error. The rearrangement links TRBV7-2 to TRBJ2-7, with D tentatively TRBD1 or TRBD2 (6 bases each). The germline gives CDR1 SGHTA, CDR2 FQGNSA. The CDR3 spans 17 residues. For the CDR3, the DNA is TGTGCCAGCAGCCGTAGAGGGGGGCGGGCCCTAACCCACGAGCGGTACTTC. Translated, it gives CASSRRGGRALTHERYF.

This clonotype was seen ten or more times. The rearrangement joins TRBV15 to TRBJ2-7, with 11 nucleotides matching TRBD1. V lost 5 bases, J lost 3 bases, and 6 bases stayed unmatched. The CDR3 has 15 amino acids. CDR1 and CDR2 (germline): LNHNV, YYDKDF (reference sequence). This CDR3 is CATSPLGTGGYEQYF. The DNA for the CDR3 is TGTGCCACCAGCCCCCTGGGGACAGGGGGCTACGAGCAGTACTTC.

This clonotype was seen a few times. V usage is TRBV6-2 or TRBV6-3 and J usage is TRBJ1-4; 7 bases fit TRBD1. With V trimmed by 4 bases and J by 0 bases, 8 bases remained unmatched. Per germline, CDR1 MNHEY and CDR2 SVGEGT. The CDR3 consists of 17 residues. The CDR3 bases are TGTGCCAGCAGTTGGGACAGCCAACGAACAACTAATGAAAAACTGTTTTTT. Its translation: CASSWDSQRTTNEKLFF.

This clonotype was recorded at least ten times. This CDR3 is CSVRDRPYYEQYF. The CDR3, as DNA: TGCAGCGTTCGGGACAGGCCTTACTACGAGCAGTACTTC. The chain joins TRBV29-1 to TRBJ2-7, with 8 bases lining up with TRBD1. Germline assignment: CDR1 SQVTM and CDR2 ANQGSEA. V lost 5 bases to trimming and J lost 3 bases; unmatched junction nucleotides: 6. The CDR3 has 13 residues.

There are many counts of this clonotype. The chain carries TRBV28 and TRBJ2-1, with D tentatively TRBD2 (6 bases). CDR3 length: 15 residues. CDR1 and CDR2 from the germline V gene are MDHEN and SYDVKM. V lost 5 bases to trimming and J lost 9 bases, with 20 bases between them. CDR3 amino acids: CASSIQRGSGAEQFF. The CDR3 DNA is TGTGCCAGCAGTATTCAACGGGGGAGTGGCGCTGAGCAGTTCTTC.

This clonotype was recorded many times. The chain has TRBV30 and TRBJ1-1, with a weak D call TRBD1 (6 bases). Germline values: CDR1 GTSNPN, CDR2 SVGIG (reference sequence). This CDR3 comprises 14 residues. Trimming cost V 5 bases and J 3 bases, with 16 bases left between them. The CDR3 coding sequence is TGTGCCTGGGGACCCCAAGACAGGTACACTGAAGCTTTCTTT. Protein product: CAWGPQDRYTEAFF.

In regard to this clonotype: It may be a read error: a sequence one base away is much more abundant. The chain combines TRBV19 with TRBJ2-7, with 9 bases matching TRBD2. Germline CDR1 LNHDA, CDR2 SQIVND (reference sequence). This CDR3 has 16 residues. The CDR3 loop is CASSPDLAGPSYEQHF. DNA of the CDR3: TGTGCCAGTAGTCCGGATCTAGCGGGACCGTCCTACGAGCAGCACTTC.

This clonotype was observed many times. The chain uses TRBV5-1 and TRBJ2-5, with 11 bases aligning to TRBD2. The V segment lost 4 bases and the J segment 5 bases; nucleotides outside the gene matches: 4. The CDR3 extends over 14 amino acids. Germline V gene lookup returns CDR1 SGHRS and CDR2 YFSETQ. Here the CDR3 DNA reads TGCGCCAGCAGCATTGGGACTAGCGGCGAGACCCAGTACTTC. This sequence encodes CASSIGTSGETQYF.

This clonotype was seen many times. The genes are TRBV10-3 and TRBJ2-1; either TRBD1 or TRBD2 may fit D (5 bases each). Trimming stripped 7 bases from V and 7 bases from J, with 14 bases between. The CDR3 is 13 amino acids. Germline loops: CDR1 ENHRY, CDR2 SYGVKD. The CDR3 DNA reads TGTGCCATCAATTCGCTCGAGGGGAATGAGCAGTTCTTC. Amino acids: CAINSLEGNEQFF.

This chain connects TRBV4-1 to TRBJ1-6; D uncertain. The CDR3 has 15 amino acids. The V end was cut by 1 base, the J end by 4 bases, with 8 bases between. The germline CDR1 and CDR2 sequences are MGHRA and YSYEKL. The CDR3 here is CASSQGRQYNSPLHF. Here the CDR3 DNA reads TGCGCCAGCAGCCAAGGTCGGCAGTATAATTCACCCCTCCACTTT.

This chain links TRBV5-1 with TRBJ1-1; D is uncertain. Germline V gene sequence: CDR1 SGHRS, CDR2 YFSETQ. CDR3 length equals 13 residues. V lost 7 bases and J 5 bases, leaving 15 bases between the germline ends. CDR3 in amino acids: CASASTKGTEAFF. CDR3 nucleotide sequence: TGCGCCAGCGCCTCCACGAAAGGGACTGAAGCTTTCTTT. Supplemented by reference TRBV5-1 and TRBJ1-1, the full variable domain reads KAGVTQTPRYLIKTRGQQVTLSCSPISGHRSVSWYQQTPGQGLQFLFEYFSETQRNKGNFPGRFSGRQFSNSRSEMNVSTLELGDSALYLCASASTKGTEAFFGQGTRLTVV.

Note on this clonotype: Its ends do not fully match the called genes, so a read error is possible. The CDR3 DNA follows: TGCAACGTTGAAGCGGGGACCGATACGCAGTATTTT. It is translated as CNVEAGTDTQYF. V gene TRBV29-1 combines with J gene TRBJ2-3; 7 nucleotides align to TRBD2. This CDR3 has 12 residues. CDR1 and CDR2 (germline): SQVTM, ANQGSEA.

This clonotype occurred a few times. The chain uses TRBV28 and TRBJ2-7; perhaps TRBD2 as D (5 bases). Germline CDR1 MDHEN, CDR2 SYDVKM. Trimming shortened V by 10 bases and J by 4 bases, and 14 bases separated the two germline ends. The CDR3 has 12 amino acids. CDR3 in amino acids: CATGSEGYEQYF. The CDR3 DNA is TGTGCCACCGGCAGTGAGGGATACGAGCAGTACTTC.

The rearrangement uses TRBV11-3 and TRBJ2-1; no firm D call. The CDR3 is 11 amino acids. CDR1 is SGHNT and CDR2 is YENEEA in the germline V gene. V was shortened by 8 bases and J by 8 bases, with 10 bases between the two germline ends. The CDR3 coding sequence is TGTGCCAGCTCCTTAGAGTATGAGCAGTTCTTC. Amino acids: CASSLEYEQFF.

Many counts were recorded for this clonotype. The chain joins TRBV20-1 to TRBJ1-2, with 8 nucleotides matching TRBD1. Germline CDR1 DFQATT, CDR2 SNEGSKA (reference sequence). With 7 bases clipped from V and 0 bases from J, the junction kept 7 bases outside the gene matches. The CDR3 has 14 amino acids. The CDR3 reads CSVLSGGSNYGYTF. As DNA, the CDR3 is TGCAGTGTACTATCAGGGGGCTCTAACTATGGCTACACCTTC.

The sample holds many counts of this clonotype. The genes are TRBV20-1 and TRBJ2-5; TRBD1 agrees at 9 bases. This CDR3 contains 14 residues. Germline loops: CDR1 DFQATT, CDR2 SNEGSKA (reference sequence). V lost 5 bases, J lost 2 bases, and 6 bases stayed unmatched. The CDR3 loop reads CSAGKTGGQETQYF. CDR3 bases: TGCAGTGCTGGAAAGACAGGGGGACAAGAGACCCAGTACTTC.

This clonotype was counted ten times or more. The J gene is TRBJ2-5, the V gene TRBV5-1; TRBD1 matches at 7 bases. Trimming took 4 bases from V and 0 from J; bases not matched to a gene: 6. This CDR3 has 15 residues. CDR1 and CDR2 from the germline V gene are SGHRS and YFSETQ. DNA for the CDR3: TGCGCCAGCAGCCGGGGACAGTCAAACCAAGAGACCCAGTACTTC. The encoded protein is CASSRGQSNQETQYF.

This clonotype appeared many times. J is TRBJ1-1 and V is TRBV9, with D possibly being TRBD1 (5 bases). V was clipped by 3 bases and J by 10 bases, with 16 bases between them. CDR3 size: 13 residues. Germline CDR1 SGDLS, CDR2 YYNGEE. CDR3 protein: CASSGTRTPTAFF. The CDR3 DNA reads as TGTGCCAGCAGCGGTACCCGGACACCCACAGCTTTCTTT.